Shown below are 9 T cell receptor beta chains from a single sample sequenced in a study of PD-1 blockade in classical Hodgkin lymphoma. Each patient relapsed following autologous stem cell transplantation, and prior brentuximab vedotin exposure differed. The method was immunoSEQ multiplex PCR; TCRdb's version includes in-frame clones alone and lacks a portion of them. The table lists over 20,000 clones, 73% of them singletons. The specimen was peripheral blood mononuclear cells (PBMCs), collected before the second cycle of nivolumab. These receptors were collected from a human donor with classical Hodgkin lymphoma.

This sequence joins TRBV6-1 and TRBJ1-1; possibly TRBD1 for D (5 bases). This CDR3 is 14 amino acids long. Germline loops: CDR1 MNHNS, CDR2 SASEGT. V was trimmed by 0 bases and J by 1 base, leaving 6 bases between them. Here the CDR3 reads CASSEAGGNTEAFF. DNA of the CDR3: TGTGCCAGCAGTGAAGCGGGGGGGAACACTGAAGCTTTCTTT.

This clone has a single count. CDR3 DNA: TGCGCCAGCAGCTTGGCCTTGGTAGCGGCCGGTTCCCACGAGCAGTACTTC. The encoded protein is CASSLALVAAGSHEQYF. The chain combines TRBV5-1 with TRBJ2-7; D is possibly TRBD2 (6 bases). The CDR3 runs to 17 residues. V lost 0 bases and J lost 5, with 21 bases in between. Germline V lookup: CDR1 SGHRS, CDR2 YFSETQ.

The chain is built from TRBV5-1 and TRBJ2-7, with D perhaps matching TRBD2 (5 bases). The CDR3 length is 12 residues. Germline-derived CDR1 and CDR2 are SGHRS and YFSETQ. V was trimmed by 4 bases and J by 2 bases, leaving 7 bases between them. The CDR3 region has the DNA TGCGCCAGCAGCCCCGGGACCTACGAGCAGTACTTC. Residues: CASSPGTYEQYF.

This clone is a singleton in its sample. The V call is TRBV15, the J call TRBJ1-1; D is undetermined. The CDR3 runs 13 residues. Germline assignment: CDR1 LNHNV and CDR2 YYDKDF (reference sequence). Trimming left V 6 bases short and J 7 bases short, with 15 bases between. The CDR3 is CATSATVGIEAFF. The CDR3 nucleotides are TGTGCCACCAGTGCTACGGTGGGTATTGAAGCTTTCTTT.

The V call is TRBV5-1, the J call TRBJ1-4; weak D call: TRBD1 (6 bases). Germline CDR1 reads SGHRS; CDR2 reads YFSETQ. The CDR3 runs 14 residues. Trimming pared 1 base from V and 8 bases from J, leaving 12 bases between. As DNA, the CDR3 is TGCGCCAGCAGCTTGACAGGGTCGGGCGAAAAACTGTTTTTT. It codes for CASSLTGSGEKLFF.

V usage is TRBV19 and J usage is TRBJ2-7; TRBD1 matches 8 bases. Germline assignment: CDR1 LNHDA and CDR2 SQIVND (reference sequence). Trimming at V came to 4 bases and at J to 4 bases, leaving 6 bases not matched to a gene. The CDR3 spans 14 residues. DNA for the CDR3: TGTGCCAGTAGTACCCCGGGACAGGAGTACGAGCAGTACTTC. Translation: CASSTPGQEYEQYF.

The gene calls are TRBV10-3 and TRBJ2-4; the match to TRBD2 covers 13 bases. Germline V gene sequence: CDR1 ENHRY, CDR2 SYGVKD. The CDR3 covers 12 residues. V lost 10 bases, J lost 9 bases, and 3 bases stayed unmatched. The CDR3, as DNA: TGTGCCACTACTAGCGGGAGGGGCATTCAGTACTTC. Translated, it gives CATTSGRGIQYF.

This chain uses TRBV4-1 with TRBJ2-5, with 9 bases fitting TRBD1. Judging by the DNA end, TRBJ2-7 fits better; the J call may be wrong. The CDR3 spans 15 residues. Germline lookup yields CDR1 MGHRA and CDR2 YSYEKL. The CDR3 DNA sequence: TGCGCCAGCAGCCAGAGGGACAGGGCCCTGGGCGAGCAGTACTTC. Its protein product is CASSQRDRALGEQYF.

A single count supports this clone. The chain couples TRBV6-5 to TRBJ2-7; D unresolved. The germline V gene encodes CDR1 MNHEY and CDR2 SVGAGI. The CDR3 has 11 amino acids. Trimming left V 6 bases short and J 3 bases short, with 6 bases between. CDR3 DNA: TGTGCCAGCAGCCTCAACTACGAGCAGTACTTC. This sequence encodes CASSLNYEQYF.